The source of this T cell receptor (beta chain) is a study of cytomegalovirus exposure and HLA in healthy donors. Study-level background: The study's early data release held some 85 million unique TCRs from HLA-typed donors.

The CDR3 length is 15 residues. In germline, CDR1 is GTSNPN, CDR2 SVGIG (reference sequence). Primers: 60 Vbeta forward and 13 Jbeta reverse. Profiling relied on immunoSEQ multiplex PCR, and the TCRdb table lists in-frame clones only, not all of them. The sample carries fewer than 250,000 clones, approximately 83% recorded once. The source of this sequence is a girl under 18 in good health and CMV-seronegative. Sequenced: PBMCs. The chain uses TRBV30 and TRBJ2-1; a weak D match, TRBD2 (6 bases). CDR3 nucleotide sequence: TGTGCGATGGAGGGTGGGAAAGGATCCTACAATGAGCAGTTCTTC. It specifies CAMEGGKGSYNEQFF. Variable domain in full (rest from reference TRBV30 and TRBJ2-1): SQTIHQWPATLVQPVGSPLSLECTVEGTSNPNLYWYRQAAGRGLQLLFYSVGIGQISSEVPQNLSASRPQDRQFILSSKKLLLSDSGFYLCAMEGGKGSYNEQFFGPGTRLTVL.